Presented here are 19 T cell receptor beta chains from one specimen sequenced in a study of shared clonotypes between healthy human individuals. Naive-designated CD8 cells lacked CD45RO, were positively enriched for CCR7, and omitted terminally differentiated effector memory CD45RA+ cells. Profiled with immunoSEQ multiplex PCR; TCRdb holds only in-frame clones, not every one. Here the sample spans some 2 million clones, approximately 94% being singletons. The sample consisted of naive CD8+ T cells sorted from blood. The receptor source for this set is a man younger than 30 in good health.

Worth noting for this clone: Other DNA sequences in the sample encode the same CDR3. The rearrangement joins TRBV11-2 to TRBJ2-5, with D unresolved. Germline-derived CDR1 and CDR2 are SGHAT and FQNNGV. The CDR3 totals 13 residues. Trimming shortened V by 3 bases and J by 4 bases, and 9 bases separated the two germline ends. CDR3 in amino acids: CASSLGSGETQYF. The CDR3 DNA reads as TGTGCCAGCAGCTTGGGTTCTGGAGAGACCCAGTACTTC.

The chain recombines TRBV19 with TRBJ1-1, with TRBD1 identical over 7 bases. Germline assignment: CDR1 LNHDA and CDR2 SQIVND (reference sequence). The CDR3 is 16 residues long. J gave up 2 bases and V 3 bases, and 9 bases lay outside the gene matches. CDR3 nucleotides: TGTGCCAGTAGTATGAAGGGCAGGGGGGGTAACACTGAAGCTTTCTTT. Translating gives CASSMKGRGGNTEAFF.

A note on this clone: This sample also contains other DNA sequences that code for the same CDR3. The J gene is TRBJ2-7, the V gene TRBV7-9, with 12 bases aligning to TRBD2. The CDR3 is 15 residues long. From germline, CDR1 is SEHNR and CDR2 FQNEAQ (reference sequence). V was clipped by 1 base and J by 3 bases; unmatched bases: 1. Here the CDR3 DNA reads TGTGCCAGCAGCTTAGGACTAGCGGGAGTCTACGAGCAGTACTTC. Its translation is CASSLGLAGVYEQYF.

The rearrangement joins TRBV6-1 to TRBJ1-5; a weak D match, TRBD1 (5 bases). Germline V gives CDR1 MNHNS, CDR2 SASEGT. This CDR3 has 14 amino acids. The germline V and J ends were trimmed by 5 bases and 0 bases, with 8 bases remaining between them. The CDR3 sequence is CASSLDISNQPQHF. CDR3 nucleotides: TGTGCCAGCAGTTTGGACATTAGCAATCAGCCCCAGCATTTT.

CDR3 bases: TGCAGCGTTGTGACCGGGACTAGCGGCTACGAGCAGTACTTC. Protein sequence: CSVVTGTSGYEQYF. This chain links TRBV29-1 with TRBJ2-7; 11 bases are shared with TRBD2. Germline assignment: CDR1 SQVTM and CDR2 ANQGSEA. V lost 4 bases, J lost 3 bases, and 5 bases stayed unmatched. This CDR3 has 14 residues.

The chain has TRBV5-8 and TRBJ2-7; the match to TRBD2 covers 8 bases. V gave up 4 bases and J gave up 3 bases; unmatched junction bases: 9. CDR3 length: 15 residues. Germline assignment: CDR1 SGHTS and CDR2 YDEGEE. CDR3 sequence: CASSRETSAYYEQYF. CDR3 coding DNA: TGTGCCAGCAGCCGGGAGACTAGCGCCTACTACGAGCAGTACTTC.

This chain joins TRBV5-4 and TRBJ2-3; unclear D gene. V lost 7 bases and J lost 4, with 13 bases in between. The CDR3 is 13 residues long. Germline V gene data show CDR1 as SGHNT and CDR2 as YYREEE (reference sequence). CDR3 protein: CASAPRASDTQYF. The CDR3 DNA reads TGTGCCAGCGCCCCCCGGGCGTCAGATACGCAGTATTTT.

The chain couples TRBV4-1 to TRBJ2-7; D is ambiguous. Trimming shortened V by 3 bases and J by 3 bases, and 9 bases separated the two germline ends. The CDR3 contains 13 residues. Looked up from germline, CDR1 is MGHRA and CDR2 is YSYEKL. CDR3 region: CASSHPTHYEQYF. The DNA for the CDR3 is TGCGCCAGCAGCCACCCGACACACTACGAGCAGTACTTC.

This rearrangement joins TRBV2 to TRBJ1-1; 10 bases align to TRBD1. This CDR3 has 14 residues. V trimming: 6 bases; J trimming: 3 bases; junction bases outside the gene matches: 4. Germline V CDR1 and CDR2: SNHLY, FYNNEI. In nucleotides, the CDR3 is TGTGCCAGCAGGGTCGGGACAGGGGACACTGAAGCTTTCTTT. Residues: CASRVGTGDTEAFF.

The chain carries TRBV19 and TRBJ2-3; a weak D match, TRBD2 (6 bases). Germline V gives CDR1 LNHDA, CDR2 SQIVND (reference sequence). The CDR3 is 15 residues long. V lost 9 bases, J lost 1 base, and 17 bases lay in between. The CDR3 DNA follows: TGTGCCAGCGCTCCTGAGGGACTCGGCACAGATACGCAGTATTTT. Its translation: CASAPEGLGTDTQYF.

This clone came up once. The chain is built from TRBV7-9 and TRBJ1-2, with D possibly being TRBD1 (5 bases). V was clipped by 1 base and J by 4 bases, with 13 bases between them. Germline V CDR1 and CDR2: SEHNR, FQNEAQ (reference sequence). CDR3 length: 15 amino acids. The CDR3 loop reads CASSLGGQGLYGYTF. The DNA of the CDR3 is TGTGCCAGCAGCTTAGGAGGGCAGGGCCTCTATGGCTACACCTTC.

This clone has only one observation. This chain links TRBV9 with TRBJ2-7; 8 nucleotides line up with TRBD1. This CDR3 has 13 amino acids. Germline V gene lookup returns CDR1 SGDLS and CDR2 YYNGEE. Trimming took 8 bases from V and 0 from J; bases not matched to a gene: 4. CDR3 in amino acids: CASNGQGSYEQYF. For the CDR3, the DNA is TGTGCCAGTAACGGACAGGGCTCCTACGAGCAGTACTTC.

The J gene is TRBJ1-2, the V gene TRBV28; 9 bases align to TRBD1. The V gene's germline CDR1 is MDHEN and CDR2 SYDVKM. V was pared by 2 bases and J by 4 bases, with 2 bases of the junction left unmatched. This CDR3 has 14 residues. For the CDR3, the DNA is TGTGCCAGCAGTTTACCACAGGGGGCCTATGGCTACACCTTC. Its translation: CASSLPQGAYGYTF.

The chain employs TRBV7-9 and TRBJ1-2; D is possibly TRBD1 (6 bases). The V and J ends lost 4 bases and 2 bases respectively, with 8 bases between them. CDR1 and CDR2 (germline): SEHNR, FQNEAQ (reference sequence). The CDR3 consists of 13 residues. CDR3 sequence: CASSSGENYGYTF. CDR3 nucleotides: TGTGCCAGCAGCTCAGGGGAGAACTATGGCTACACCTTC.

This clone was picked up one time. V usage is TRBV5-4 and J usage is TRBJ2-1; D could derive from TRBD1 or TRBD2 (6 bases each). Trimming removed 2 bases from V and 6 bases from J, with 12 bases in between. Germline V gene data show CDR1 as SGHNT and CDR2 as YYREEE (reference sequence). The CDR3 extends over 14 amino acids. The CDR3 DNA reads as TGTGCCAGCAGCTTCCGGGGGCTAGGCAATGAGCAGTTCTTC. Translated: CASSFRGLGNEQFF.

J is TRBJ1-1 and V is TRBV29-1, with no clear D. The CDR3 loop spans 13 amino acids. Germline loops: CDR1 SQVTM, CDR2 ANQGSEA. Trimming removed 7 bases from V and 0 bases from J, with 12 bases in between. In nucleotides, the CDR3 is TGCAGCGCCGCCGACGGTATGAACACTGAAGCTTTCTTT. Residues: CSAADGMNTEAFF.

CDR3 sequence reads: CASSQVAVTDSNQPQHF. The CDR3, as DNA: TGCGCCAGCAGCCAAGTTGCCGTGACAGATAGCAATCAGCCCCAGCATTTT. The chain combines TRBV4-1 with TRBJ1-5; weak D call: TRBD1 (5 bases). Germline values: CDR1 MGHRA, CDR2 YSYEKL. Trimming took 1 base from V and 0 from J, leaving 13 bases between them. The CDR3 loop spans 17 amino acids.

The CDR3 here is CASSEEGGRTYEQYF. DNA of the CDR3: TGTGCCAGCAGTGAAGAAGGCGGGAGGACCTACGAGCAGTACTTC. The rearrangement links TRBV2 to TRBJ2-7; 8 bases match TRBD2. The trim removed 1 base at V and 2 bases at J, leaving 4 bases unmatched. The CDR3 extends over 15 amino acids. Germline-derived CDR1 and CDR2 are SNHLY and FYNNEI. Full variable domain (remainder filled in from reference TRBV2 and TRBJ2-7): EPEVTQTPSHQVTQMGQEVILRCVPISNHLYFYWYRQILGQKVEFLVSFYNNEISEKSEIFDDQFSVERPDGSNFTLKIRSTKLEDSAMYFCASSEEGGRTYEQYFGPGTRLTVT.

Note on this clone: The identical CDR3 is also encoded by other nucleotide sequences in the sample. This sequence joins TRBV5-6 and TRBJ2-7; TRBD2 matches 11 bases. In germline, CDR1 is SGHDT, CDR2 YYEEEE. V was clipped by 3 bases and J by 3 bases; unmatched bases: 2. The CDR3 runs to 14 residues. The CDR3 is CASSSGLADYEQYF. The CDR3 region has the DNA TGTGCCAGCAGCTCGGGACTAGCGGACTACGAGCAGTACTTC.